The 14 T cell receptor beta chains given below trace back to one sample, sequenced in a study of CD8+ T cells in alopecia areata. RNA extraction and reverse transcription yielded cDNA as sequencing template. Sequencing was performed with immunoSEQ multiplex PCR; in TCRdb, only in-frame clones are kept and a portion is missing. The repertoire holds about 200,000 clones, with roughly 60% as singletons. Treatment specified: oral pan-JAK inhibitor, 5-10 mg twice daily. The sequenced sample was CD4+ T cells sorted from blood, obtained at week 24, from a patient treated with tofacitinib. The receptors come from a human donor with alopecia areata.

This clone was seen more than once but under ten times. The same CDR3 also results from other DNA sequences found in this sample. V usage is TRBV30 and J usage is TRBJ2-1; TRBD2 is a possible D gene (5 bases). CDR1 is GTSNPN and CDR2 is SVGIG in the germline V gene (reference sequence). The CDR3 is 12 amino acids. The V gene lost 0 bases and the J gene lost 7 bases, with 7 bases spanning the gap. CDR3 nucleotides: TGTGCCTGGAGTGTACGGGGAAATGAGCAGTTCTTC. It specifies CAWSVRGNEQFF.

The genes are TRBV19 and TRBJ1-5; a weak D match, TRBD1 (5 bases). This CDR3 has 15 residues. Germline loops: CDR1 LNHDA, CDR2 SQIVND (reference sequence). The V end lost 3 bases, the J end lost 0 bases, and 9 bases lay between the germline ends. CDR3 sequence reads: CASSIGADSNQPQHF. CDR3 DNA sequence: TGTGCCAGTAGTATTGGGGCGGATAGCAATCAGCCCCAGCATTTT.

CDR3 sequence (DNA): TGCGCCAGCAGCTGGGGGACTCTCCGTGCCACAGATACGCAGTATTTT. It yields the protein CASSWGTLRATDTQYF. J is TRBJ2-3 and V is TRBV5-1; D is possibly TRBD2 (6 bases). The germline V and J ends were trimmed by 3 bases and 2 bases, with 16 bases remaining between them. CDR1 is SGHRS and CDR2 is YFSETQ in the germline V gene. The CDR3 contains 16 residues.

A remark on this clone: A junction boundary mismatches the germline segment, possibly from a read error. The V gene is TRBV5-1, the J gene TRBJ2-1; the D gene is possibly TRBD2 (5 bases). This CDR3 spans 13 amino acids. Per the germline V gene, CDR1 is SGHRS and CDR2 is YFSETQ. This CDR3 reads CASRGSDYDEQFF. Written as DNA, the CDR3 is TGCGCCAGCAGAGGGAGTGACTACGATGAGCAGTTCTTC.

The CDR3 DNA sequence: TGCAGCGTTGAAGGTCAGGGAGATTCTACAGATACGCAGTATTTT. Translating gives CSVEGQGDSTDTQYF. The chain is built from TRBV29-1 and TRBJ2-3; the D gene could be TRBD1 or TRBD2 (5 bases each). V lost 1 base to trimming and J lost 3 bases, with 14 bases between them. This CDR3 has 15 amino acids. Per germline, CDR1 SQVTM and CDR2 ANQGSEA.

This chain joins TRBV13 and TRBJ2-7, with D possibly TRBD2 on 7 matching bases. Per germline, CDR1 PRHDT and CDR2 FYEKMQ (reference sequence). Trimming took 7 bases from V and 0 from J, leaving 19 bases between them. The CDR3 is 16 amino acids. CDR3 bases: TGTGCCAGCACCGTTGGCCGGGGGGCCAGCTCCTACGAGCAGTACTTC. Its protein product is CASTVGRGASSYEQYF.

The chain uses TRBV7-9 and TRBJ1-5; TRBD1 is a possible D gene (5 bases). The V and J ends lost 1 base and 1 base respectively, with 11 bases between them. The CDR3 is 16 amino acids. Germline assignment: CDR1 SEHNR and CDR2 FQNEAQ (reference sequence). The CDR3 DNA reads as TGTGCCAGCAGCTTAGGAGGGGTAGGGAGCAATCAGCCCCAGCATTTT. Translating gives CASSLGGVGSNQPQHF.

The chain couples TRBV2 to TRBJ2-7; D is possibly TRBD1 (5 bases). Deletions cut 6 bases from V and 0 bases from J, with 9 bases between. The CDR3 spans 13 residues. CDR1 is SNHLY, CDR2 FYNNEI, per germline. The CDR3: CASRQTVSYEQYF. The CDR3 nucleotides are TGTGCCAGCAGACAGACAGTCTCCTACGAGCAGTACTTC.

CDR3 sequence: CASSYSRGGDTQYF. The CDR3 nucleotides read TGTGCCAGCAGCTACAGTCGGGGGGGAGATACGCAGTATTTT. The chain couples TRBV11-2 to TRBJ2-3; 8 positions agree with TRBD2. The V gene's germline CDR1 is SGHAT and CDR2 FQNNGV. With 4 bases clipped from V and 5 bases from J, the junction kept 5 bases outside the gene matches. The CDR3 totals 14 residues. Looking up the rest from reference TRBV11-2 and TRBJ2-3 gives the full variable domain: EAGVAQSPRYKIIEKRQSVAFWCNPISGHATLYWYQQILGQGPKLLIQFQNNGVVDDSQLPKDRFSAERLKGVDSTLKIQPAKLEDSAVYLCASSYSRGGDTQYFGPGTRLTVL.

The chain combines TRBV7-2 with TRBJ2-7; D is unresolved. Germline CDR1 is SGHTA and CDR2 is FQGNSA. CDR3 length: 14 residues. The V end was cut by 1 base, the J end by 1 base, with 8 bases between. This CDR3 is CASSLEQFSYEQYF. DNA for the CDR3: TGTGCCAGCAGCTTAGAGCAGTTTTCCTACGAGCAGTACTTC.

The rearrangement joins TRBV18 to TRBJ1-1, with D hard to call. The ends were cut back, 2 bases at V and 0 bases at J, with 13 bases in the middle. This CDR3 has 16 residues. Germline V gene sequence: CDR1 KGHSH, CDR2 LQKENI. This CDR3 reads CASSPVGRGMNTEAFF. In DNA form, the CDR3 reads TGTGCCAGCTCACCAGTGGGTCGAGGGATGAACACTGAAGCTTTCTTT.

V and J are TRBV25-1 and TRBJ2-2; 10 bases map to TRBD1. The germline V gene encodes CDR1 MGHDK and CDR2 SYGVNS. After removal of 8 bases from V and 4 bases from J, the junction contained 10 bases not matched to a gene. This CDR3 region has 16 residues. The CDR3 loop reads CASAPPGQGSTGELFF. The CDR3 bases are TGTGCCAGCGCCCCCCCGGGACAGGGGAGCACCGGGGAGCTGTTTTTT.

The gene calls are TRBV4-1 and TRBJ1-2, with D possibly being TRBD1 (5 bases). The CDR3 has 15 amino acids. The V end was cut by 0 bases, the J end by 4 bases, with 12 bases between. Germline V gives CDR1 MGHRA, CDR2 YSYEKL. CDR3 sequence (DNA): TGCGCCAGCAGCCAAGAAGGGGCAGTCTCCTATGGCTACACCTTC. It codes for CASSQEGAVSYGYTF.

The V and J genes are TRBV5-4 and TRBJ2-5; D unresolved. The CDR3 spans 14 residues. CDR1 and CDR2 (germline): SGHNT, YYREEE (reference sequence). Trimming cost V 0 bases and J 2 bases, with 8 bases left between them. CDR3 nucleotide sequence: TGTGCCAGCAGCTTGGATTGGGGACAAGAGACCCAGTACTTC. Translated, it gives CASSLDWGQETQYF.